Listed below are T cell receptor beta chains from one sample, sequenced in a study of T cell responses to AZD1222 COVID-19 vaccine. Produced via immunoSEQ multiplex PCR; TCRdb's table is partial and in-frame only. The repertoire holds 120,000 to 150,000 clones, with approximately 90% as singletons. Sequenced here: peripheral blood, sampled on day 0 of AZD1222 vaccination. The receptors were sampled from an adult in good health. Both conserved end residues are part of each CDR3. The D gene is left open where the match is weak.

d_gene	j_gene	len	v_gene	CDR3nt	CDR3aa
TRBD1	TRBJ2-7	15	TRBV27	TGTGCCAGCAGTTCGGGACAGGAATACTCCTACGAGCAGTACTTC	CASSSGQEYSYEQYF
-	TRBJ2-6	12	TRBV6-5	TGTGCCAGCACTTCTGGGGCCAACGTCCTGACTTTC	CASTSGANVLTF
-	TRBJ2-3	15	TRBV7-3	TGTGCCAGCAGCTTCGGTCCGGGGAATCGCGATACGCAGTATTTT	CASSFGPGNRDTQYF
TRBD1	TRBJ2-7	16	TRBV3-1/TRBV3-2	TGTGCCAGCAGCCAAGACCCGGGACAGGGTGGGTACGAGCAGTACTTC	CASSQDPGQGGYEQYF
TRBD1	TRBJ2-2	14	TRBV19	TGTGCCAGTAGTTCGACAGGGGCCACCGGGGAGCTGTTTTTT	CASSSTGATGELFF
TRBD2	TRBJ2-2	15	TRBV27	TGTGCCAGCAGTCTCGGGACTAGCTTTACCGGGGAGCTGTTTTTT	CASSLGTSFTGELFF
TRBD1	TRBJ1-4	15	TRBV6-5	TGTGCCAGCAGTCAAATGGGACAGACTAATGAAAAACTGTTTTTT	CASSQMGQTNEKLFF
-	TRBJ1-5	12	TRBV5-6	TGTGCCAGCAGCCGCAGCAATCAGCCCCAGCATTTT	CASSRSNQPQHF
-	TRBJ2-2	13	TRBV9	TGTGCCAGCAGCAGAGGGAACACCGGGGAGCTGTTTTTT	CASSRGNTGELFF
-	TRBJ2-7	15	TRBV15	TGTGCCACCAGCAGAGATTTAGCAGGGTCCTACGAGCAGTACTTC	CATSRDLAGSYEQYF